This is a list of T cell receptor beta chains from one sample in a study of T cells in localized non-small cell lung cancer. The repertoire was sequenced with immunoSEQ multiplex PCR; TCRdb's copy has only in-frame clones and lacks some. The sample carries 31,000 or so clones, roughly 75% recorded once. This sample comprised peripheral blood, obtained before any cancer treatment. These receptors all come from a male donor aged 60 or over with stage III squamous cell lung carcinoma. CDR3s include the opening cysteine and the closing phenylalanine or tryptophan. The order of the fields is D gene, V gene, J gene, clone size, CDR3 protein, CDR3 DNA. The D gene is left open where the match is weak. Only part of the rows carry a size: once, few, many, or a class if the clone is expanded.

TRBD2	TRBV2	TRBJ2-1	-	CASSERDYSGNEQFF	TGTGCCAGCAGTGAGAGGGACTATAGTGGCAATGAGCAGTTCTTC
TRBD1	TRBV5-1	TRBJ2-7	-	CASSPWTGLEQYF	TGCGCCAGCAGCCCTTGGACAGGGCTCGAGCAGTACTTC
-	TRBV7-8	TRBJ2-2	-	CASSRIGGSVRNTGELFF	TGTGCCAGCAGCAGAATCGGGGGCTCTGTTAGGAACACCGGGGAGCTGTTTTTT
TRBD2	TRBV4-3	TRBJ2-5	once	CASSQDRLAGAGTQYF	TGCGCCAGCAGCCAAGATCGACTAGCGGGGGCGGGGACCCAGTACTTC
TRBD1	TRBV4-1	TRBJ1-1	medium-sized	CASSLGTGGYGTEAFF	TGCGCCAGCAGCCTCGGGACAGGGGGATATGGGACTGAAGCTTTCTTT
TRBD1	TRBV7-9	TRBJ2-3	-	CASSSYRGDTQYF	TGTGCCAGCAGCTCCTACAGGGGAGATACGCAGTATTTT
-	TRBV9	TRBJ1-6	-	CASNFAGESNSPLHF	TGTGCCAGCAACTTTGCCGGGGAAAGTAATTCACCCCTCCACTTT
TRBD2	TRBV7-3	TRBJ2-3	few	CASSPTGLGRDTQYF	TGTGCCAGCAGCCCCACGGGACTCGGGAGGGATACGCAGTATTTT
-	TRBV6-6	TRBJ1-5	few	CASSNGPGSQPQHF	TGTGCCAGCAGTAACGGGCCTGGGTCTCAGCCCCAGCATTTT
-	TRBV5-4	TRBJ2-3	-	CASSFSEADTQYF	TGTGCCAGCAGCTTCTCTGAAGCTGATACGCAGTATTTT
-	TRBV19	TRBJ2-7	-	CASRYGSGDYEQYF	TGTGCCAGCCGTTATGGGTCCGGCGACTACGAGCAGTACTTC
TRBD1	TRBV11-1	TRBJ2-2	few	CASSSGTGAVGELFF	TGTGCCAGCAGTTCCGGGACAGGGGCGGTCGGGGAGCTGTTTTTT
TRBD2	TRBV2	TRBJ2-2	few	CASSWGGTNTGELFF	TGTGCCAGCAGCTGGGGGGGTACGAACACCGGGGAGCTGTTTTTT
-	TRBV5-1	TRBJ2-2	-	CASSRDEGTGELFF	TGCGCCAGCAGTAGGGACGAGGGGACCGGGGAGCTGTTTTTT
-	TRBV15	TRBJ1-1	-	CATSRDRGRTFNTEAFF	TGTGCCACCAGCAGAGACCGGGGGCGAACCTTTAACACTGAAGCTTTCTTT
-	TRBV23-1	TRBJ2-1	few	CASDSSSYNEQFF	TGCGCCAGCGACAGCAGCTCCTACAATGAGCAGTTCTTC
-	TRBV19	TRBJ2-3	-	CASRAPAHTDTQYF	TGTGCCAGTAGGGCCCCGGCACACACAGATACGCAGTATTTT
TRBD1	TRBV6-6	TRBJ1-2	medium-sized	CASSSDRDNGYTF	TGTGCCAGCAGTTCCGACAGGGACAATGGCTACACCTTC
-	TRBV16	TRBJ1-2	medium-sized	CASSQSGQTYGYTF	TGTGCCAGCAGCCAATCAGGGCAGACTTATGGCTACACCTTC
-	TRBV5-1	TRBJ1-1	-	CASSLAGYSEAFF	TGCGCCAGCAGCTTGGCGGGGTACTCGGAAGCTTTCTTT
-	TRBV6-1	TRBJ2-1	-	CASSEGRVYNEQFF	TGTGCCAGCAGTGAAGGGCGGGTTTACAATGAGCAGTTCTTC
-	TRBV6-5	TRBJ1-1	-	CASSRRGRDTEAFF	TGTGCCAGCAGTCGTCGGGGCAGAGACACTGAAGCTTTCTTT
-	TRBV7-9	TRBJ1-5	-	CASGRDGEVQDQPQHF	TGTGCCAGCGGAAGGGACGGGGAGGTCCAGGATCAGCCCCAGCATTTT
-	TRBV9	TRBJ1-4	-	CASSSPAATNEKLFF	TGTGCCAGCAGCTCACCTGCTGCAACTAATGAAAAACTGTTTTTT
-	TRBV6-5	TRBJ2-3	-	CASSYSIDRTDTQYF	TGTGCCAGCAGTTACTCGATAGACCGCACAGATACGCAGTATTTT
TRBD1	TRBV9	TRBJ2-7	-	CASSVAPGQGSYEQYF	TGTGCCAGCAGCGTAGCCCCGGGACAGGGTTCCTACGAGCAGTACTTC
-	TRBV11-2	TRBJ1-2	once	CASSLTPGQLSASYGYTF	TGTGCCAGCAGCCTCACCCCCGGACAGCTCTCAGCGAGCTATGGCTACACCTTC
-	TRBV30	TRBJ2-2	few	CAWITRGTGELFF	TGTGCCTGGATTACCCGCGGGACCGGGGAGCTGTTTTTT
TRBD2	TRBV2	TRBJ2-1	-	CASSGTSGGYNEQFF	TGTGCCAGCAGTGGCACTAGCGGGGGATACAATGAGCAGTTCTTC
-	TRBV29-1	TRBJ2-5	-	CSAEHLGAGETQYF	TGCAGCGCAGAACACTTGGGGGCAGGGGAGACCCAGTACTTC
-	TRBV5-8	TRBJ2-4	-	CASSLSGRLAKNIQYF	TGTGCCAGCAGCTTGTCTGGACGTTTAGCCAAAAACATTCAGTACTTC
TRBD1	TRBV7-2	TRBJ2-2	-	CASSYDRVANTGELFF	TGTGCCAGCAGCTACGACAGGGTCGCGAACACCGGGGAGCTGTTTTTT
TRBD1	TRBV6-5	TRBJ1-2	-	CASTTTRRQGLGYTF	TGTGCCAGCACCACCACCCGTCGACAGGGTCTCGGCTACACCTTC
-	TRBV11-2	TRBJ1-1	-	CASSHTTGNTEAFF	TGTGCCAGCAGCCACACGACAGGTAACACTGAAGCTTTCTTT
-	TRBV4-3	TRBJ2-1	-	CASSQAVVAGAPSYNEQFF	TGCGCCAGCAGCCAAGCCGTTGTGGCGGGGGCCCCTTCCTACAATGAGCAGTTCTTC
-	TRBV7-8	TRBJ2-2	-	CASSFKPGQSNTGELFF	TGTGCCAGCAGCTTTAAGCCCGGACAGTCGAACACCGGGGAGCTGTTTTTT
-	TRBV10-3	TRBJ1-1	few	CAISRMTGSNTEAFF	TGTGCCATCAGCCGGATGACAGGCTCGAACACTGAAGCTTTCTTT
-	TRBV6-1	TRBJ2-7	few	CASSSTPLSSYEQYF	TGTGCCAGCAGCTCAACTCCCCTGAGCTCCTACGAGCAGTACTTC
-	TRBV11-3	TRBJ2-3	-	CASSFSPGDTQYF	TGTGCCAGCAGCTTCTCCCCTGGGGATACGCAGTATTTT
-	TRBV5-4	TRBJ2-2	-	CASRPSSFSTGELFF	TGTGCCAGCAGACCCAGTTCGTTTAGCACCGGGGAGCTGTTTTTT
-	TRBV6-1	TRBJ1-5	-	CASTPRVYQPQHF	TGTGCCAGCACCCCGCGGGTCTATCAGCCCCAGCATTTT
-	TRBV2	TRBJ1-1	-	CASHSGGIRMNTEAFF	TGTGCCAGCCATTCGGGGGGAATTCGGATGAACACTGAAGCTTTCTTT